The table lists the clone carrying this TCR beta chain with many counts. As yet, its antigen is unknown. Amplification targeted TCR beta CDR3 regions from RNA transcripts. The TCR CDR3 was amplified in a first-round RT-PCR using the HTBI primer set. TCRdb passed the multiplex PCR reads through MiXCR, listing each CDR3 protein once. Altogether 550,000 to 850,000 distinct CDR3 sequences are present, approximately 19% being singletons, with the ten largest covering 16%. Patients between 18 and 65 years old had hyperthyroidism, newly diagnosed and lasting under 2 months. PBMCs were derived from 9.5 to 10 ml fresh peripheral blood. The data originate from a study of T cells in Graves' hyperthyroidism and ophthalmopathy. Study as a whole: Prior to any treatment, at the point of initial diagnosis, peripheral blood was collected.

Overall study results and limits: Peripheral blood also featured most of the thyroid clonotypes expanded above 0.001.

CDR3 length equals 14 residues. The V segment lost 4 bases and the J segment 2 bases; nucleotides outside the gene matches: 6. Germline CDR1 is DFQATT and CDR2 is SNEGSKA (reference sequence). Sequenced sample: blood. The sequence came from a woman in her fifties or sixties with Graves' hyperthyroidism that later progressed to Graves' ophthalmopathy. This rearrangement joins TRBV20-1 to TRBJ2-5; 8 bases are shared with TRBD1. The CDR3 nucleotides read TGCAGTGCTACCAGGACAGGGCTTCAAGAGACCCAGTACTTC. This translates into CSATRTGLQETQYF.